Presented here are 14 T cell receptor beta chains from one specimen sequenced in a study of blood T cells in healthy people across ages. Through a sample-barcoded 5' primer and a J-beta primer mix, a second PCR was run for about 7 to 12 cycles. From the 5' RACE reads, TCRdb called clonotypes with MiXCR, one entry per CDR3 protein. The sample records 780,000 or so distinct CDR3 sequences, approximately 60% being singletons. The sample was blood. The receptors originated from a man aged 35-49 years in good health.

The J gene is TRBJ2-1, the V gene TRBV7-2; either TRBD1 or TRBD2 may supply D (6 bases each). Germline V gives CDR1 SGHTA, CDR2 FQGNSA. CDR3 length equals 13 residues. Trimming took 2 bases from V and 8 from J, leaving 10 bases between them. CDR3 sequence (DNA): TGTGCCAGCAGCTTACGGGGGCCAGATGAGCAGTTCTTC. This sequence encodes CASSLRGPDEQFF.

In this sample, this clonotype turned up a few times. The chain couples TRBV15 to TRBJ1-2; D is uncertain. The germline V and J ends were trimmed by 0 bases and 4 bases, with 12 bases remaining between them. CDR1 and CDR2 from the germline V gene are LNHNV and YYDKDF (reference sequence). The CDR3 is made up of 15 amino acids. The CDR3 loop reads CATSRDRRGSYGYTF. The CDR3 nucleotides are TGTGCCACCAGCAGAGATCGGAGAGGGAGCTATGGCTACACCTTC. The variable domain in full, completed from reference TRBV15 and TRBJ1-2, reads DAMVIQNPRYQVTQFGKPVTLSCSQTLNHNVMYWYQQKSSQAPKLLFHYYDKDFNNEADTPDNFQSRRPNTSFCFLDIRSPGLGDTAMYLCATSRDRRGSYGYTFGSGTRLTVV.

This chain links TRBV7-2 with TRBJ2-6; D ambiguous. Trimming removed 5 bases from V and 4 bases from J, with 6 bases in between. Germline assignment: CDR1 SGHTA and CDR2 FQGNSA. This CDR3 is built from 13 residues. The CDR3 spells CASSEFGANVLTF. CDR3 DNA sequence: TGTGCCAGCAGCGAGTTCGGGGCCAACGTCCTGACTTTC.

The count of this clonotype is one. The rearrangement uses TRBV7-9 and TRBJ2-5; unclear D gene. Per the germline V gene, CDR1 is SEHNR and CDR2 is FQNEAQ (reference sequence). The CDR3 contains 16 residues. V lost 2 bases, J lost 5 bases, and 18 bases lay in between. CDR3 in DNA: TGTGCCAGCAGCTTAACGTTTGGGGATCTAGTCGAGACCCAGTACTTC. It codes for CASSLTFGDLVETQYF.

This clonotype has more than one count but fewer than ten. This chain connects TRBV4-3 to TRBJ2-1; D unclear. V lost 0 bases and J 3 bases, leaving 15 bases between the germline ends. Per germline, CDR1 LGHNA and CDR2 YSLEER. The CDR3 contains 17 residues. CDR3 region: CASSQDVASRIYNEQFF. The CDR3 coding sequence is TGCGCCAGCAGCCAAGATGTTGCTTCTCGGATCTACAATGAGCAGTTCTTC.

The chain joins TRBV9 to TRBJ2-3, with 10 positions matching TRBD2. The CDR3 has 17 residues. Per germline, CDR1 SGDLS and CDR2 YYNGEE. The junction had 4 bases not matched to a gene; V was cut back by 0 bases and J by 0 bases. CDR3 amino acids: CASSVDLAGESTDTQYF. CDR3 nucleotide sequence: TGTGCCAGCAGCGTAGATCTAGCGGGGGAAAGCACAGATACGCAGTATTTT.

This clonotype was counted once. Compared with germline, one end of the junction differs, possibly owing to a read error. The chain joins TRBV10-3 to TRBJ2-3; TRBD2 matches 7 bases. This CDR3 is 19 amino acids long. In germline, CDR1 is ENHRY, CDR2 SYGVKD. For the CDR3, the DNA is TGCGCCATCACCCCTGGACTAGTCGACGACCTATCTAGCACAGATACGCAGTATTTT. It specifies CAITPGLVDDLSSTDTQYF.

CDR3 in amino acids: CASSFGSGTEAFF. The CDR3 DNA reads TGTGCCAGCAGCTTTGGCAGTGGCACTGAAGCTTTCTTT. The chain links TRBV7-3 to TRBJ1-1; D gene uncertain. Per the germline V gene, CDR1 is SGHTA and CDR2 is FQGTGA. Trimming stripped 3 bases from V and 4 bases from J, with 9 bases between. This CDR3 region has 13 residues.

This clonotype has just one count. The chain has TRBV7-9 and TRBJ2-7; TRBD1 matches 7 bases. The DNA end is a closer match to TRBJ2-4, so the J assignment may be wrong. Germline V lookup: CDR1 SEHNR, CDR2 FQNEAQ (reference sequence). The CDR3 runs 14 residues. CDR3 in DNA: TGTGCCAGCAGCAGAGGGACAGACAGGGACATTCAGTACTTC. Residues: CASSRGTDRDIQYF.

This chain connects TRBV13 to TRBJ2-2; possibly TRBD2 for D (7 bases). This CDR3 has 16 amino acids. Trimming left V 4 bases short and J 0 bases short, with 12 bases between. Per germline, CDR1 PRHDT and CDR2 FYEKMQ (reference sequence). The CDR3 region is CASSSGGRTNTGELFF. For the CDR3, the DNA is TGTGCCAGCAGCTCCGGGGGGCGGACGAACACCGGGGAGCTGTTTTTT.

The chain recombines TRBV7-8 with TRBJ1-2; no clear D gene. V gave up 0 bases and J gave up 0 bases, with 8 bases separating them. This CDR3 has 15 amino acids. Germline V gene sequence: CDR1 SGHVS, CDR2 FQNEAQ. The CDR3 bases are TGTGCCAGCAGCTTAGCAGGCTTGCCTAACTATGGCTACACCTTC. Translating it yields CASSLAGLPNYGYTF. Complete variable domain (other parts from reference TRBV7-8 and TRBJ1-2): GAGVSQSPRYKVAKRGQDVALRCDPISGHVSLFWYQQALGQGPEFLTYFQNEAQLDKSGLPSDRFFAERPEGSVSTLKIQRTQQEDSAVYLCASSLAGLPNYGYTFGSGTRLTVV.

This chain uses TRBV28 with TRBJ2-5, with 7 bases identical to TRBD2. The J call is doubtful: the DNA matches TRBJ2-7 better. The V gene's germline CDR1 is MDHEN and CDR2 SYDVKM. The CDR3 is 15 amino acids. The CDR3 coding sequence is TGTGCCAGCAGTTTACCGGGGCAAGCGGGGTACGAGCAGTACTTC. Encoded protein: CASSLPGQAGYEQYF.

This clonotype occurred a few times. The genes are TRBV28 and TRBJ1-2, with TRBD1 matching over 12 bases. After removal of 7 bases from V and 4 bases from J, the junction contained 10 bases not matched to a gene. Germline V CDR1 and CDR2: MDHEN, SYDVKM. This CDR3 comprises 16 residues. CDR3 DNA: TGTGCCAGCACCGACCCCGGGACAGGGGGCTTCTATGGCTACACCTTC. Protein: CASTDPGTGGFYGYTF.

The chain joins TRBV4-2 to TRBJ1-5, with a possible D match to TRBD1 (5 bases). In germline, CDR1 is LGHNA, CDR2 YNFKEQ. The CDR3 is made up of 16 amino acids. V was pared by 1 base and J by 2 bases, with 12 bases between. In DNA form, the CDR3 reads TGTGCCAGCAGCCAAGGACGGGTAGGGGGCAATCAGCCCCAGCATTTT. Translated: CASSQGRVGGNQPQHF.